Shown below are 13 T cell receptor beta chains from a single sample sequenced in a study of sequential checkpoint blockade in melanoma. The repertoire was sequenced with immunoSEQ multiplex PCR; TCRdb's copy has only in-frame clones and lacks some. The top ten clones hold roughly a sixth of a sample with approximately 10,000 clones, roughly four fifths of them seen once. Specified treatment: randomized to nivolumab then ipilimumab (arm A) or the reverse (arm B). This specimen was CD8+ T cells sorted from blood (inferred from file names), taken from a patient given nivolumab and ipilimumab in sequence. Receptors were obtained from a human donor with melanoma.

The chain is built from TRBV9 and TRBJ1-2, with D unclear. V was cut by 4 bases and J by 6 bases, with 16 bases left in between. This CDR3 is 14 amino acids long. The germline CDR1 and CDR2 sequences are SGDLS and YYNGEE. CDR3 protein: CASSLTLKGDGYTF. The CDR3 DNA sequence: TGTGCCAGCAGCTTGACACTTAAGGGAGATGGCTACACCTTC.

This sequence joins TRBV9 and TRBJ1-3; possibly TRBD1 for D (5 bases). In germline, CDR1 is SGDLS, CDR2 YYNGEE. V was pared by 6 bases and J by 3 bases, with 13 bases between. CDR3 length equals 14 residues. CDR3 loop: CASTEGDSGNTIYF. In nucleotides, the CDR3 is TGTGCCAGCACGGAGGGAGACAGTGGAAACACCATATATTTT.

The chain couples TRBV6-5 to TRBJ2-7; a weak D match, TRBD2 (7 bases). CDR3 length equals 13 residues. In germline, CDR1 is MNHEY, CDR2 SVGAGI. V lost 8 bases and J 5 bases, leaving 16 bases between the germline ends. CDR3 DNA: TGTGCCAGCCGCCTGGGGGGGGGCAACGAGCAGTACTTC. Its protein product is CASRLGGGNEQYF.

This clone is categorized as medium-sized. Other DNA sequences from this sample encode an identical CDR3 as well. The chain couples TRBV7-9 to TRBJ2-3; 7 bases agree with TRBD2. The junction had 5 bases not matched to a gene; V was cut back by 5 bases and J by 0 bases. CDR3 length: 15 residues. The germline CDR1 and CDR2 sequences are SEHNR and FQNEAQ (reference sequence). CDR3 nucleotides: TGTGCCAGCAGCCCCAGCGGGGTTAGCACAGATACGCAGTATTTT. Amino acid sequence: CASSPSGVSTDTQYF.

This chain connects TRBV5-6 to TRBJ1-3; no clear D gene. This CDR3 region has 13 residues. V lost 3 bases, J lost 4 bases, and 8 bases lay in between. The germline V gene has CDR1 SGHDT and CDR2 YYEEEE. CDR3 sequence (DNA): TGTGCCAGCAGCTCGGGTGGAGGAAACACCATATATTTT. Amino acids: CASSSGGGNTIYF. Supplemented by reference TRBV5-6 and TRBJ1-3, the full variable domain reads DAGVTQSPTHLIKTRGQQVTLRCSPKSGHDTVSWYQQALGQGPQFIFQYYEEEERQRGNFPDRFSGHQFPNYSSELNVNALLLGDSALYLCASSSGGGNTIYFGEGSWLTVV.

This chain uses TRBV6-6 with TRBJ2-5; tentative D call: TRBD2 (6 bases). Deletions cut 7 bases from V and 8 bases from J, with 11 bases between. In germline, CDR1 is MNHNY, CDR2 SVGAGI (reference sequence). The CDR3 covers 11 residues. CDR3 DNA sequence: TGTGCCAGCATGATGGGAGGAACCCAGTACTTC. It yields the protein CASMMGGTQYF.

This chain joins TRBV4-2 and TRBJ1-4, with 8 bases fitting TRBD1. The CDR3 has 15 residues. V shed 1 base and J 8 bases; nucleotides not matched to a gene: 6. Germline V gene lookup returns CDR1 LGHNA and CDR2 YNFKEQ. The CDR3 sequence is CASSQGTGFQEKLFF. As DNA, the CDR3 is TGTGCCAGCAGCCAAGGGACAGGGTTCCAAGAAAAACTGTTTTTT.

V and J are TRBV9 and TRBJ1-1; 9 positions agree with TRBD1. The CDR3 has 14 amino acids. The V and J ends lost 3 bases and 1 base, in that order; junction bases with no gene match: 1. Germline assignment: CDR1 SGDLS and CDR2 YYNGEE. The CDR3 nucleotides read TGTGCCAGCAGCGGGGGACAGGGGAACACTGAAGCTTTCTTT. Translation gives CASSGGQGNTEAFF. The full variable domain, with the rest looked up from reference TRBV9 and TRBJ1-1, is DSGVTQTPKHLITATGQRVTLRCSPRSGDLSVYWYQQSLDQGLQFLIQYYNGEERAKGNILERFSAQQFPDLHSELNLSSLELGDSALYFCASSGGQGNTEAFFGQGTRLTVV.

The chain couples TRBV10-2 to TRBJ1-2, with 8 bases identical to TRBD1. Unmatched junction bases numbered 4, after V lost 2 bases and J lost 2 bases. CDR1 is WSHSY, CDR2 SAAADI, per germline. This CDR3 contains 15 residues. CDR3 residues: CASSEEDRVNYGYTF. The CDR3 DNA is TGCGCCAGCAGTGAGGAGGACAGGGTAAACTATGGCTACACCTTC.

The chain has TRBV7-9 and TRBJ2-3, with 10 nucleotides matching TRBD2. This CDR3 has 15 amino acids. Germline assignment: CDR1 SEHNR and CDR2 FQNEAQ (reference sequence). Trimming cost V 7 bases and J 0 bases; bases outside gene matches: 4. The CDR3 region is CASTTSGISTDTQYF. The CDR3 region has the DNA TGTGCCAGCACTACTAGCGGGATAAGCACAGATACGCAGTATTTT.

This clone is large in the sample. The rearrangement joins TRBV19 to TRBJ1-1, with a weak D call TRBD1 (6 bases). This CDR3 is 13 amino acids long. V was pared by 8 bases and J by 1 base, with 11 bases between. The germline gives CDR1 LNHDA, CDR2 SQIVND (reference sequence). In nucleotides, the CDR3 is TGTGCCAGTCATAGGACAGAGAACACTGAAGCTTTCTTT. It specifies CASHRTENTEAFF.

V is TRBV27 and J is TRBJ2-7; D unclear. The CDR3 consists of 12 residues. Germline-derived CDR1 and CDR2 are MNHEY and SMNVEV (reference sequence). Trimming removed 8 bases from V and 2 bases from J, with 10 bases in between. CDR3 nucleotides: TGTGCCAGCGGGCGTAAACCCTACGAGCAGTACTTC. The encoded protein is CASGRKPYEQYF.

The V and J genes are TRBV6-1 and TRBJ1-2; 9 bases line up with TRBD1. The CDR3 is 16 amino acids. Germline CDR1 is MNHNS and CDR2 is SASEGT. V lost 2 bases to trimming and J lost 8 bases; unmatched junction nucleotides: 12. For the CDR3, the DNA is TGTGCCAGCAGTGAATTTCTAGGACAGGGGCTGGAAGGCTACACCTTC. It yields the protein CASSEFLGQGLEGYTF.